Each of the 7 T cell receptor beta chains below was sequenced from the same sample in a study of early T cells in non-severe SARS-CoV-2 infection (dated by TCRdb to 2020 to 2023). The library relied on 5' RACE. The instrument was a NextSeq 500. TCRdb handled the public reads itself, with Q25 trimming in fastp and clone calling in MiXCR, and kept productive beta chains. Each CDR3 protein gets just one entry, which takes the most common genes and DNA from the rows behind it. The sample data list more than 50,000 distinct CDR3 sequences, and approximately 13% of these were observed just once. Of the sample, almost 9.5% is held by the ten largest clones. Material: whole blood, obtained at baseline. The source is an adult who was a healthcare worker with PCR-confirmed SARS-CoV-2 infection or an uninfected control (not recorded which).

This clonotype was detected ten times or more. The CDR3 nucleotides are TGTGCCAGCAGTTTAGGGACAGGGAGCTCCTACAATGAGCAGTTCTTC. It yields the protein CASSLGTGSSYNEQFF. The rearrangement links TRBV2 to TRBJ2-1; 9 bases agree with TRBD1. The CDR3 runs 16 residues. With V trimmed by 5 bases and J by 0 bases, 5 bases remained unmatched. Per the germline V gene, CDR1 is SNHLY and CDR2 is FYNNEI.

This clonotype was picked up a small number of times. The J gene is TRBJ1-2, the V gene TRBV28; 7 positions match TRBD1. V gave up 3 bases and J gave up 7 bases; unmatched junction bases: 2. The CDR3 runs 12 residues. Germline CDR1 MDHEN, CDR2 SYDVKM. The CDR3 spells CASSFDRVGYTF. The CDR3 nucleotides are TGTGCCAGCAGTTTCGACAGGGTTGGCTACACCTTC.

This clonotype has ten or more counts. The gene calls are TRBV7-9 and TRBJ1-1, with TRBD1 identical over 8 bases. Unmatched junction bases numbered 3, after V lost 6 bases and J lost 6 bases. The length of the CDR3 is 12 residues. Germline CDR1 is SEHNR and CDR2 is FQNEAQ (reference sequence). The CDR3 coding sequence is TGTGCCAGCAGTGACAGGGGCGCTGAAGCTTTCTTT. Translation: CASSDRGAEAFF.

There are a few counts of this clonotype. The chain uses TRBV5-1 and TRBJ1-1; no reliable D call. This CDR3 has 16 amino acids. The V gene lost 2 bases and the J gene lost 0 bases, with 14 bases spanning the gap. Germline CDR1 SGHRS, CDR2 YFSETQ. CDR3 DNA sequence: TGCGCCAGCAGCTTTACAAACGGGCCGCTGAACACTGAAGCTTTCTTT. Translation gives CASSFTNGPLNTEAFF.

J is TRBJ1-2 and V is TRBV18, with TRBD1 matching 7 bases. CDR1 and CDR2 (germline): KGHSH, LQKENI. CDR3 length: 14 residues. Unmatched junction bases numbered 3, after V lost 3 bases and J lost 2 bases. CDR3 nucleotide sequence: TGTGCCAGCTCACCGTCGGGACAGAACTATGGCTACACCTTC. This codes for CASSPSGQNYGYTF.

This sequence joins TRBV3-1 and TRBJ2-7; D not certain. The CDR3 contains 14 residues. The germline V and J ends were trimmed by 4 bases and 2 bases, with 12 bases remaining between them. CDR1 is LGHDT and CDR2 is YNNKEL in the germline V gene (reference sequence). This CDR3 is CASSLGAWAYEQYF. The CDR3 DNA reads TGTGCCAGCAGCCTGGGCGCCTGGGCCTACGAGCAGTACTTC.

This clonotype was counted many times. The chain uses TRBV3-1 and TRBJ1-1, with D possibly matching TRBD1 (5 bases). V lost 3 bases, J lost 3 bases, and 11 bases lay in between. CDR3 length equals 14 residues. Germline V CDR1 and CDR2: LGHDT, YNNKEL (reference sequence). The CDR3 is CASSQGVLYTEAFF. CDR3 DNA: TGTGCCAGCAGCCAGGGGGTCTTGTACACTGAAGCTTTCTTT.